This entry features one T cell receptor (beta chain) sequence. Deletions cut 2 bases from V and 6 bases from J, with 14 bases between. This CDR3 comprises 15 residues. Germline V gene lookup returns CDR1 SGHTA and CDR2 FQGNSA. This sample stems from a study of blood T cell repertoires in COVID-19. Study details: Material from acute and convalescent COVID-19 was sourced from the United States, Italy and Spain. From T cells, B-cell-depleted T cells, or PBMCs came the material, which was cDNA or gDNA.

Original handling: Reference gene primer amplification gave estimated nucleated cell counts. The table came from immunoSEQ multiplex PCR; TCRdb's copy has only in-frame clones and leaves some out. V and J calls plus clone size are reproduced from that table; the DNA served to infer D and trimming. The sample lists around 100,000 clones; 85% were seen once. The sample was peripheral blood. This TCR derives from a human donor in a cohort sampled during active COVID-19. The genes are TRBV7-2 and TRBJ2-1; D may be TRBD2 (5 bases). The CDR3 DNA follows: TGTGCCAGCAGCTTAACGGGATTAGCATCCAATGAGCAGTTCTTC. Encoded protein: CASSLTGLASNEQFF.